This T cell receptor (beta chain) was found in a study of identical twins. General study findings and limits: Out-of-frame alpha sequences that twins shared showed excess low generation probability. In beta out-of-frame sequences, the excess sharing between twins was weaker.

As to this clonotype: Its target is unknown.

Germline V gene lookup returns CDR1 KGHSH and CDR2 LQKENI. The CDR3 consists of 15 residues. Trimming cost V 2 bases and J 4 bases; bases outside gene matches: 5. TCRdb itself ran the 5' RACE reads through MiXCR, one entry per CDR3 protein. The sample has 420,000 or so distinct CDR3 sequences, around 20% seen once. The receptor was derived from a man aged 45-60 years in good health. This chain joins TRBV18 and TRBJ2-5; 9 bases agree with TRBD2. Sequenced sample: naive T cells sorted from blood. CDR3 DNA sequence: TGTGCCAGCTCACCAGGAGCGGGAGGACCAGAGACCCAGTACTTC. Translated, it gives CASSPGAGGPETQYF.